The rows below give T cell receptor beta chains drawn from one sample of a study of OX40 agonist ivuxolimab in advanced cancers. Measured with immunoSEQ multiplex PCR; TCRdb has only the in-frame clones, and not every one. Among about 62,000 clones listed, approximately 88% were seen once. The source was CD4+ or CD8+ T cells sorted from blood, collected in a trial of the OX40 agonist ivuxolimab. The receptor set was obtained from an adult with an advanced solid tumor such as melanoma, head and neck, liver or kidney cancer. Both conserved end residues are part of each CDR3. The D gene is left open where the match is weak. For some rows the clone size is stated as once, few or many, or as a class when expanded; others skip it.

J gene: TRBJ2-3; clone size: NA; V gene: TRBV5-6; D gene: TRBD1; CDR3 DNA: TGTGCCAGCAGTTCGACAGGGGGTACGCCCGATACGCAGTATTTT; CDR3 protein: CASSSTGGTPDTQYF
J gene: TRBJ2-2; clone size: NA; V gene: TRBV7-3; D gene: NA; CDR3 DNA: TGTGCCAGCAGCTTCGGGCTAAACACCGGGGAGCTGTTTTTT; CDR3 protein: CASSFGLNTGELFF
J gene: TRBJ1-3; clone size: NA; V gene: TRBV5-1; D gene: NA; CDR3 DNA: TGCGCCAGCAGCTTGAATACGATCTCTGGAAACACCATATATTTT; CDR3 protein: CASSLNTISGNTIYF
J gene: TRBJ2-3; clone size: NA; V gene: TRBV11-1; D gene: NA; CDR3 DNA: TGTGCCAGCGGAAAGGGCGCTTCAACAGATACGCAGTATTTT; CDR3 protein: CASGKGASTDTQYF
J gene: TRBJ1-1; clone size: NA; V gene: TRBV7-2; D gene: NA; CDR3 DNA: TGTGCCAGCAGTCTACATGGGGGGTTAGTAACTGAAGCTTTCTTT; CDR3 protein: CASSLHGGLVTEAFF
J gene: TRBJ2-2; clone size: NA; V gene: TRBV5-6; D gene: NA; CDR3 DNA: TGTGCCAGCAGCTTAGGAAGAAACACCGGGGAGCTGTTTTTT; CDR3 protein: CASSLGRNTGELFF
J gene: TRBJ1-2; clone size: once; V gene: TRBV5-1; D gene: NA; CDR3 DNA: NA; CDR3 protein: CASSLAPPSGQGNYGYTF
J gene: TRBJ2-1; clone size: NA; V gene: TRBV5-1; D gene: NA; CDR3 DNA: TGCGCCAGCAGCTTGGAATTGGGTCTAGGGCAGTTCTTC; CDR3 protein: CASSLELGLGQFF
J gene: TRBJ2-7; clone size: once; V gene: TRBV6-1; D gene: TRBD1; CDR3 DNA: TGTGCCAGCAGCCGGACAGGGTCCTACGAGCAGTACTTC; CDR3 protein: CASSRTGSYEQYF
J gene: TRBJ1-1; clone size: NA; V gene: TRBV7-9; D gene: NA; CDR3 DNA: TGTGCCAGCAGCTTAGCCCGCGGGGGGAACACTGAAGCTTTCTTT; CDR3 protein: CASSLARGGNTEAFF
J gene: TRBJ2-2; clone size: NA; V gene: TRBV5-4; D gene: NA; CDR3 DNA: TGTGCCAGCAGCCCCTCCCCCTTTCAGGGGACCATTAACACCGGGGAGCTGTTTTTT; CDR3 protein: CASSPSPFQGTINTGELFF
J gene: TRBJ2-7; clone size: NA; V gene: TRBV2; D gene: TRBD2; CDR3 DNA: TGTGCCAGCAGCGCCCTTACTAGCGGGAGTCTCAACGAGCAGTACTTC; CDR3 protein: CASSALTSGSLNEQYF
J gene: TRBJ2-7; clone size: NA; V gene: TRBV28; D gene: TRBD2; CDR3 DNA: TGTGCCAGCAGGCCTAGCGGGGGGAACTACGAGCAGTACTTC; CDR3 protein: CASRPSGGNYEQYF
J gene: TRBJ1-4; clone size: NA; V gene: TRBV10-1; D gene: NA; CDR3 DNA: TGCGCCTCAGGGATGGATGAAAAACTGTTTTTT; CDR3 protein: CASGMDEKLFF
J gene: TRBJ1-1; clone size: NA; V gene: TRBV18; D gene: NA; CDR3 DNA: TGTGCCAGCTCATCGGCGGTCAACACTGAAGCTTTCTTT; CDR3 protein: CASSSAVNTEAFF
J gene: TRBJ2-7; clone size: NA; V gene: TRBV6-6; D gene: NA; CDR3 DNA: TGTGCCAGCAGTTACTCAGGACTCGTCTCCTACGAGCAGTACTTC; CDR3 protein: CASSYSGLVSYEQYF
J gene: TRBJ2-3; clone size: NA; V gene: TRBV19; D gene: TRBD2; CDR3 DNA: TGTGCCAGTAGTATAGGACTAGCGGGAGTTGTCTCAGATACGCAGTATTTT; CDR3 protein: CASSIGLAGVVSDTQYF
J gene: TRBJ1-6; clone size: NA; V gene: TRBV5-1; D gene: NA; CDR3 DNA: TGCGCCAGCAGGGTGGCCGGTTTTAATTCACCCCTCCACTTT; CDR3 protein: CASRVAGFNSPLHF
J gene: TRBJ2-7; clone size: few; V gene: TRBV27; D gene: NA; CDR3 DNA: TGTGCCAGCAGTTTGCGCGAGTCCTACGAGCAGTACTTC; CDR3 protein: CASSLRESYEQYF
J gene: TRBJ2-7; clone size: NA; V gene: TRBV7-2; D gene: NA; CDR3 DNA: TGTGCCAGCAGCTTAGAAATGGCGGAGCAGTACTTC; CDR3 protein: CASSLEMAEQYF
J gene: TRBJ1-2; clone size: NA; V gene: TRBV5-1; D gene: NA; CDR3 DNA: TGCGCCAGCAGACCCACACCGAGAGGGATGGGCTACACCTTC; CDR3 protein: CASRPTPRGMGYTF
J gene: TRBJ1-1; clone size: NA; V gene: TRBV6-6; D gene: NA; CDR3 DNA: TGTGCCAGCAGTTACGACCGCGACAGAACTGAAGCTTTCTTT; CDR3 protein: CASSYDRDRTEAFF
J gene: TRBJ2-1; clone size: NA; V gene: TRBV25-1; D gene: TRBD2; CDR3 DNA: TGTGCCAGCAGTGCCAGCGGGGGCTTCTACAATGAGCAGTTCTTC; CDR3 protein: CASSASGGFYNEQFF
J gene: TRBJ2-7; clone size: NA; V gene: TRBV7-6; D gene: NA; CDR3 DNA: TGTGCCAGCAGTCTACAGCAGGGCAACTCCTACGAGCAGTACTTC; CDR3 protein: CASSLQQGNSYEQYF
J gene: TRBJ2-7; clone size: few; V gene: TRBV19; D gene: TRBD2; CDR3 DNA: TGTGCCAGTAGTCCCGCTAGCGGGAGGAACGAGCAGTACTTC; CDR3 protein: CASSPASGRNEQYF
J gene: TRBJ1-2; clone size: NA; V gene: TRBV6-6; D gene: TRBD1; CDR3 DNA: TGTGCCAGCAGTACCGGGACAGGGCAGGGTGGCTACACCTTC; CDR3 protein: CASSTGTGQGGYTF
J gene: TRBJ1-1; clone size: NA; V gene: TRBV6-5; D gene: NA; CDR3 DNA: TGTGCCAGCAGTTACTACCCGGGGGAAGCTTTCTTT; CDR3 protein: CASSYYPGEAFF
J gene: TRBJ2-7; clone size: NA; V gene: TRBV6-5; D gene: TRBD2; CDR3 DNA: TGTGCCAGCAGTTACAGTACTAGCGGGAGCTACGAGCAGTACTTC; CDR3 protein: CASSYSTSGSYEQYF
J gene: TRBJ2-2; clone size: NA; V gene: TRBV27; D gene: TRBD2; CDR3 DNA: TGTGCCAGCAGTCAAGGACTAGCGGGACCGAACACCGGGGAGCTGTTTTTT; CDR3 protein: CASSQGLAGPNTGELFF
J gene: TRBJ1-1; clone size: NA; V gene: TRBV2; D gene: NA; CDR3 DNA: TGTGCCAGCACTGGGACACCCGGCTTCGCTGAAGCTTTCTTT; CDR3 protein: CASTGTPGFAEAFF
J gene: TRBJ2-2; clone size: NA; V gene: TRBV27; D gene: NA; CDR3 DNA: TGTGCCAGCAGTTTGAACACCGGGGAGCTGTTTTTT; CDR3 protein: CASSLNTGELFF
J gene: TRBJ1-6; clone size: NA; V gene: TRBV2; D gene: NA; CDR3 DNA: TGTGCCAGCAGTGTAAAGGGCCCTATTTCACCCCTCCACTTT; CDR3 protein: CASSVKGPISPLHF
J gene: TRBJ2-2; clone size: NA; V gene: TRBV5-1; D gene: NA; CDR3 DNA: TGCGCCAGCAGCTTGCACAGTACGGACACCGGGGAGCTGTTTTTT; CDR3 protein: CASSLHSTDTGELFF
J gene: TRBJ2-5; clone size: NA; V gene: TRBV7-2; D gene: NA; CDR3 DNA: TGTGCCAGCAGCTTAGTTTCGGTTTATGGGACCCAGTACTTC; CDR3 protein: CASSLVSVYGTQYF
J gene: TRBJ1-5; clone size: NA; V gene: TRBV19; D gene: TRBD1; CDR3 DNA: TGTGCCAGTAGTCCGGACAGGGAGACGAGCAATCAGCCCCAGCATTTT; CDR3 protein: CASSPDRETSNQPQHF
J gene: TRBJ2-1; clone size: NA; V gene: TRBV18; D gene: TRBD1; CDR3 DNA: TGTGCCAGCTCCCCAATCACGGCACAGGGGGCTGGGAATGAGCAGTTCTTC; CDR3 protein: CASSPITAQGAGNEQFF
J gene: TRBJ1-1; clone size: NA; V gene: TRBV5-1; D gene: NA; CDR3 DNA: TGCGCCAGCAGCCCCTCAGGTGGGTTAAACACTGAAGCTTTCTTT; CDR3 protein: CASSPSGGLNTEAFF
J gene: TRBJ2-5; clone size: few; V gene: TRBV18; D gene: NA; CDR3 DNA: TGTGCCAGCTCACCGACCGCAAGGGGGGAGACCCAGTACTTC; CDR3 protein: CASSPTARGETQYF
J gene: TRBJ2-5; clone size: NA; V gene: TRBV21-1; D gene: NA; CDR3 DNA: TGTGCCAGCCGAACAAAGGTACAGGGGCTGCAAGAGACCCAGTACTTC; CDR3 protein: CASRTKVQGLQETQYF
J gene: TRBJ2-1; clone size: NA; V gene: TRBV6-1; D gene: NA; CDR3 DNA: TGTGCCAGCAGTGAAGGGGGAATAGCGGTACAGTGGGGTGAGCAGTTCTTC; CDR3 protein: CASSEGGIAVQWGEQFF
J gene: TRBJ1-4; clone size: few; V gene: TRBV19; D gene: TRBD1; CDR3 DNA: TGTGCCAGCAACCGGGACAGCAGCGAAAAACTGTTTTTT; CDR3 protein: CASNRDSSEKLFF
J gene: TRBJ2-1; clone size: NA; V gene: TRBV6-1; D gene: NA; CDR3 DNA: TGTGCCAGCAGCGCCGCTAGCCACAATGAGCAGTTCTTC; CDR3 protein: CASSAASHNEQFF
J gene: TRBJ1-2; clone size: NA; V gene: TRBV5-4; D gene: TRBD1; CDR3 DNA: TGTGCCAGCAGCCAGACAGGGGGGTATGGCTACACCTTC; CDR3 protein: CASSQTGGYGYTF
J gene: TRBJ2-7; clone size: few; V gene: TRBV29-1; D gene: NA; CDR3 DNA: TGCAGCGCATTCGGACGGAGGGGCTACGAGCAGTACTTC; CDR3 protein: CSAFGRRGYEQYF
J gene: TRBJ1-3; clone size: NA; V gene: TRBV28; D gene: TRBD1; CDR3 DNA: TGTGCCAGCAGCCCCGGACAGGGGCTAAAGTTCTCTGGAAACACCATATATTTT; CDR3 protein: CASSPGQGLKFSGNTIYF
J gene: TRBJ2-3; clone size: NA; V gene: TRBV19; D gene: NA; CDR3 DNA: TGTGCCAGTAGTGCCAAAAGCTCCATAGGCGGCACAGATACGCAGTATTTT; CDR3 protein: CASSAKSSIGGTDTQYF
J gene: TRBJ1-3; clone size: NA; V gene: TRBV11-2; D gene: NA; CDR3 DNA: TGTGCCAGCAGCCCCGGGTCTACTGGAAACACCATATATTTT; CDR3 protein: CASSPGSTGNTIYF
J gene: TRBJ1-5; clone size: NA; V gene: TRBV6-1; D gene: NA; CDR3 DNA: TGTGCCAGCAGCGAAGAGGTTTCTTGGAATCAGCCCCAGCATTTT; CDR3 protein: CASSEEVSWNQPQHF
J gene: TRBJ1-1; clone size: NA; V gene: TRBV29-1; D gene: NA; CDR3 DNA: TGCAGCGTTGATCGCCCGAACACTGAAGCTTTCTTT; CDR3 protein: CSVDRPNTEAFF
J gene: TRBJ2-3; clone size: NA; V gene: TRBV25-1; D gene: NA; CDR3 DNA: TGTGCCAGCGGTCGAGATACGCAGTATTTT; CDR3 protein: CASGRDTQYF
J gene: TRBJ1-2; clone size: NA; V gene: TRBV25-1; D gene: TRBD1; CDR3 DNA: TGTGCCAGCAGTGCGGCAGGGCGACAGGGGGCGGGTAGCTACACCTTC; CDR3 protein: CASSAAGRQGAGSYTF
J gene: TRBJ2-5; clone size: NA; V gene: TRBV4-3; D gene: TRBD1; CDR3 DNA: TGCGCCAGCAGCCAGGGGGACAGGGTCGCAGAGACCCAGTACTTC; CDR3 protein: CASSQGDRVAETQYF
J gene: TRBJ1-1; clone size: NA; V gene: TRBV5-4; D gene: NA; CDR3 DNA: TGTGCCAGCAGCTTGAGTAGTTTGAACACTGAAGCTTTCTTT; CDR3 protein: CASSLSSLNTEAFF
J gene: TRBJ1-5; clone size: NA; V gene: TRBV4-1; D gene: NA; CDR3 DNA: TGCGCCAGCAGCCAAGAGGGGGGACGGCTCAATCAGCCCCAGCATTTT; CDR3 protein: CASSQEGGRLNQPQHF